This T cell receptor beta chain emerged from a study of blood T cell repertoires in COVID-19. There are 15 residues in the CDR3. V trimming: 3 bases; J trimming: 6 bases; junction bases outside the gene matches: 6. Germline V gene lookup returns CDR1 MNHEY and CDR2 SVGEGT. The protocol was immunoSEQ multiplex PCR, while the TCRdb copy is restricted to in-frame clones and leaves out a portion. The sample shows 150,000 to 200,000 clones, 88% of them seen only once. The chain has TRBV6-2 or TRBV6-3 and TRBJ2-1, with TRBD2 matching over 9 bases. The sequence was collected from a man aged 35-49 years with active or convalescent COVID-19. The sequenced sample was peripheral blood. CDR3 bases: TGTGCCAGCAGTTATTCCGCGGGAGGGTTCAATGAGCAGTTCTTC. This codes for CASSYSAGGFNEQFF.